This T cell receptor (beta chain) came from a study of shared clonotypes between healthy human individuals. V lost 7 bases and J 2 bases, leaving 12 bases between the germline ends. This CDR3 has 12 amino acids. Germline CDR1 SQVTM, CDR2 ANQGSEA. TCRdb keeps only in-frame clones here, not all; method: immunoSEQ multiplex PCR. This sample has millions of clones, with roughly 92% found just once. This TCR derives from a man between 18 and 35 years old in good health. The sequenced material came from naive CD4+ T cells sorted from blood. Subset meaning: CD45RA+ positively selected. J is TRBJ2-7 and V is TRBV29-1; no definite D call. The CDR3 bases are TGCAGCGGCGCGACGAGTGCCTACGAGCAGTACTTC. Amino acid sequence: CSGATSAYEQYF.